This entry features one TCR beta chain sequence. Its specificity is not known. This sample stems from a study of blood T cells in healthy people across ages. Study-level findings and limits: Measured against age, TCR beta diversity per million T cells decreased in a roughly linear manner.

Per germline, CDR1 SNHLY and CDR2 FYNNEI. Trimming cost V 9 bases and J 10 bases, with 9 bases left between them. The CDR3 covers 9 residues. Then a second PCR, running about 6 to 12 cycles, was carried out with a sample-barcoded 5' primer and a J-beta primer mix. Per-sample output comprised a minimum of 2.5 million paired-end reads containing CDR3. TCRdb called the 5' RACE reads again in MiXCR, with one record for every CDR3 protein. The sample yields fewer than 1,200,000 distinct CDR3 sequences, around 25% seen once. The sample also formed part of further work on T cells of mothers and their children.

V gene TRBV2 combines with J gene TRBJ1-2; no definite D call. What was sequenced was blood. The receptor was isolated from a girl aged 2-10 years in good health. The CDR3 spells CARRENYTF. CDR3 bases: TGTGCCAGACGGGAAAACTACACCTTC.